Listed below are T cell receptor beta chains from one sample, sequenced in a study of cytomegalovirus exposure and HLA in healthy donors. Repertoires were generated with immunoSEQ multiplex PCR, while TCRdb's copy carries only in-frame clones and drops some. The sample holds roughly 50,000 clones; approximately 90% are singletons and the top ten take around 9.2%. The specimen was PBMCs. These receptors came from a young woman in good health and CMV-seropositive. Each CDR3 is given with its conserved first and last residue. The D gene is left open where the match is weak. Clone size, where shown, is once, few, many, or a class for clones that have expanded.

D: TRBD2
J: TRBJ2-3
V: TRBV28
size: NA
DNA: TGTGCCAGCAGCCAATTGTCCGGGACTAGCGGGGGGAGAAAGCAGTATTTT
CDR3: CASSQLSGTSGGRKQYF

D: NA
J: TRBJ2-7
V: TRBV28
size: NA
DNA: TGTGCCAGCAGAACCGCTGGGCCGAGCTCCTACGAGCAGTACTTC
CDR3: CASRTAGPSSYEQYF

D: TRBD1
J: TRBJ1-1
V: TRBV5-6
size: NA
DNA: TGTGCCAGCAGCCCGGGACAGCGGAACACTGAAGCTTTCTTT
CDR3: CASSPGQRNTEAFF

D: TRBD2
J: TRBJ2-2
V: TRBV4-2
size: NA
DNA: TGTGCCAGCAGCCAAGGGAGCGGGGGGGGTACCGGGGAGCTGTTTTTT
CDR3: CASSQGSGGGTGELFF

D: NA
J: TRBJ2-7
V: TRBV7-2
size: NA
DNA: TGTGCCAGCAGCTTAGAAGGCCGGGTAAGCGAGCAGTACTTC
CDR3: CASSLEGRVSEQYF

D: NA
J: TRBJ1-1
V: TRBV5-6
size: NA
DNA: TGTGCCAGCAGCTTACTCCAGGGGCTCGCTGAAGCTTTCTTT
CDR3: CASSLLQGLAEAFF

D: NA
J: TRBJ1-3
V: TRBV30
size: NA
DNA: TGTGCCTGGACCCTAGGCGGGGTCCCGAGCTCTGGAAACACCATATATTTT
CDR3: CAWTLGGVPSSGNTIYF

D: TRBD1
J: TRBJ1-2
V: TRBV28
size: few
DNA: TGTGCCAGCAGGGGGGACAGGGAAGGCTATGGCTACACCTTC
CDR3: CASRGDREGYGYTF

D: TRBD2
J: TRBJ2-1
V: TRBV5-4
size: NA
DNA: TGTGCCAGCAGCTCCGGGACTAGCGGGGGACTTGAGCAGTTCTTC
CDR3: CASSSGTSGGLEQFF

D: NA
J: TRBJ2-2
V: TRBV30
size: NA
DNA: TGTGCCTGGAGTCGGGTGGCGGGGCTTAACACCGGGGAGCTGTTTTTT
CDR3: CAWSRVAGLNTGELFF

D: NA
J: TRBJ1-1
V: TRBV5-1
size: NA
DNA: TGCGCCAGCAGCAATGACAATCAATCCCCTGAAGCTTTCTTT
CDR3: CASSNDNQSPEAFF

D: NA
J: TRBJ1-2
V: TRBV4-3
size: NA
DNA: TGCGCCAGCAGCCAAGACCGCGCAGGGGATTATGGCTACACCTTC
CDR3: CASSQDRAGDYGYTF

D: NA
J: TRBJ2-5
V: TRBV14
size: NA
DNA: TGTGCCAGCAGCCAAGATGCGGGGACCCGAAGGACCCAGTACTTC
CDR3: CASSQDAGTRRTQYF

D: NA
J: TRBJ1-4
V: TRBV28
size: NA
DNA: TGTGCCAGCAGCTCGGGACAACGCCGTGAAAAACTGTTTTTT
CDR3: CASSSGQRREKLFF

D: NA
J: TRBJ2-7
V: TRBV11-2
size: NA
DNA: TGTGCCAGCAGCTATTCCGGGGGCTACGAGCAGTACTTC
CDR3: CASSYSGGYEQYF

D: TRBD1
J: TRBJ2-3
V: TRBV18
size: NA
DNA: TGTGCCAGCTCGCCGGAACCAGGGGGTATGAGTGTGAGTGGGCGCACAGATACGCAGTATTTT
CDR3: CASSPEPGGMSVSGRTDTQYF

D: NA
J: TRBJ1-1
V: TRBV5-4
size: NA
DNA: TGTGCCAGCAGCTTGGCCAGGGGATCCGAAGCTTTCTTT
CDR3: CASSLARGSEAFF

D: NA
J: TRBJ2-2
V: TRBV4-2
size: once
DNA: TGTGCCAGCAGCCAAGAAGCGCAGCCCGGGGAGCTGTTTTTT
CDR3: CASSQEAQPGELFF

D: NA
J: TRBJ2-7
V: TRBV28
size: NA
DNA: TGTGCCAGCAGCGGGGTCGGGTACCCCTACGAGCAGTACTTC
CDR3: CASSGVGYPYEQYF

D: TRBD2
J: TRBJ2-1
V: TRBV4-3
size: few
DNA: TGCGCCAGCAGCCAAGGGCGGGGGGGCGTGAATGAGCAGTTCTTC
CDR3: CASSQGRGGVNEQFF

D: TRBD1
J: TRBJ1-2
V: TRBV6-1
size: NA
DNA: TGTGCCAGCAGTGAAGCTGGCAGGGGGCGGCGGGGCTACACCTTC
CDR3: CASSEAGRGRRGYTF

D: TRBD2
J: TRBJ2-2
V: TRBV25-1
size: NA
DNA: TGTGCCAGCAGTGCGGGGGGGCGGGACACCGGGGAGCTGTTTTTT
CDR3: CASSAGGRDTGELFF

D: NA
J: TRBJ2-7
V: TRBV5-4
size: NA
DNA: TGTGCCAGCAGCGTCGACAGGCCGATATACGAGCAGTACTTC
CDR3: CASSVDRPIYEQYF

D: NA
J: TRBJ1-5
V: TRBV9
size: NA
DNA: TGTGCCAGCAGCGTAGGTCCAGAAAGCAATCAGCCCCAGCATTTT
CDR3: CASSVGPESNQPQHF

D: NA
J: TRBJ2-5
V: TRBV9
size: NA
DNA: TGTGCCAGCAGCCTACAGGGAGGGCAAGAGACCCAGTACTTC
CDR3: CASSLQGGQETQYF

D: NA
J: TRBJ2-6
V: TRBV27
size: NA
DNA: TGTGCCAGCAGTTTATTGCGGGGGCGGCTCTCTGGGGCCAACGTCCTGACTTTC
CDR3: CASSLLRGRLSGANVLTF

D: TRBD1
J: TRBJ2-2
V: TRBV9
size: NA
DNA: TGTGCCAGCAGCGTAGAGGGACAGGGCAAAGTTAACCCCGGGGAGCTGTTTTTT
CDR3: CASSVEGQGKVNPGELFF

D: TRBD1
J: TRBJ2-3
V: TRBV5-1
size: NA
DNA: TGCGCCAGCAGCCCCGGGACAGGGTTGCGTACGCAGTATTTT
CDR3: CASSPGTGLRTQYF

D: TRBD2
J: TRBJ2-2
V: TRBV28
size: NA
DNA: TGTGCCAGCAGTTTGGGACTAGCGGGGGGAGCGAACACCGGGGAGCTGTTTTTT
CDR3: CASSLGLAGGANTGELFF

D: NA
J: TRBJ2-5
V: TRBV4-3
size: NA
DNA: TGCGCCAGCAGCCAAAGACTGACAGGTCAGGGAGAGACCCAGTACTTC
CDR3: CASSQRLTGQGETQYF

D: TRBD1
J: TRBJ1-1
V: TRBV14
size: once
DNA: TGTGCCAGCAGCCAAGATCCGGGACAGGGGAGGGTAACTTTCTTT
CDR3: CASSQDPGQGRVTFF

D: NA
J: TRBJ2-1
V: TRBV7-3
size: NA
DNA: TGTGCCAGCAGTACCGGACAGCGGTCCAATGAGCAGTTCTTC
CDR3: CASSTGQRSNEQFF

D: TRBD1
J: TRBJ2-3
V: TRBV18
size: few
DNA: TGTGCCAGCTCTGGGACAGGGGGCACAGATACGCAGTATTTT
CDR3: CASSGTGGTDTQYF

D: TRBD1
J: TRBJ2-7
V: TRBV30
size: NA
DNA: TGTGCCTGGGGTACAGGGGGCGCTTCCTACGAGCAGTACTTC
CDR3: CAWGTGGASYEQYF

D: NA
J: TRBJ2-2
V: TRBV13
size: once
DNA: TGTGCCAGCAGCTTAGCGGTCGGTGGTACGAATGCCGGGGAGCTGTTTTTT
CDR3: CASSLAVGGTNAGELFF

D: TRBD1
J: TRBJ2-2
V: TRBV2
size: NA
DNA: TGTGCCAGCATCCGGGACAGTACGAACACCGGGGAGCTGTTTTTT
CDR3: CASIRDSTNTGELFF

D: TRBD1
J: TRBJ1-1
V: TRBV28
size: once
DNA: TGTGCCAGCAGTTCCGTCTCAGGGGGCCTCTCCGCAGCTTTCTTT
CDR3: CASSSVSGGLSAAFF

D: TRBD1
J: TRBJ1-2
V: TRBV7-2
size: NA
DNA: TGTGCCAGCAGCTTAGATCAGGGGGCACAGGGCTACACCTTC
CDR3: CASSLDQGAQGYTF

D: TRBD1
J: TRBJ1-5
V: TRBV28
size: NA
DNA: TGTGCCAGCACCAGACAGGGAGAAAGAGGGCCCCAGCATTTT
CDR3: CASTRQGERGPQHF

D: NA
J: TRBJ2-3
V: TRBV28
size: NA
DNA: TGTGCCAGCAGCCGTTCCTGGCGGGGGCCCCCTAGGGATACGCAGTATTTT
CDR3: CASSRSWRGPPRDTQYF

D: TRBD1
J: TRBJ1-6
V: TRBV6-6
size: NA
DNA: TGTGCCAGCAGTTTTGACAGGGGGCTTAATTCACCCCTCCACTTT
CDR3: CASSFDRGLNSPLHF

D: TRBD1
J: TRBJ1-4
V: TRBV7-9
size: NA
DNA: TGTGCCAGCAGCTCGACAGGGGGTTTGGAAAAACTGTTTTTT
CDR3: CASSSTGGLEKLFF

D: NA
J: TRBJ1-5
V: TRBV7-9
size: few
DNA: TGTGCCAGCAGCTTAGGCACAGGTTATCAGCCCCAGCATTTT
CDR3: CASSLGTGYQPQHF

D: TRBD1
J: TRBJ1-2
V: TRBV29-1
size: NA
DNA: TGCAGCGTTCGTAGACAGGGGGATGGCTACACCTTC
CDR3: CSVRRQGDGYTF

D: TRBD1
J: TRBJ2-5
V: TRBV5-4
size: NA
DNA: TGTGCCAGCAGCTTGGGGCCGGGACAGGGTCCCGAGACCCAGTACTTC
CDR3: CASSLGPGQGPETQYF

D: TRBD2
J: TRBJ2-3
V: TRBV18
size: NA
DNA: TGTGCCAGCTCACGTGCGGGGGGCGAGGGAGATACGCAGTATTTT
CDR3: CASSRAGGEGDTQYF

D: NA
J: TRBJ2-3
V: TRBV19
size: NA
DNA: TGTGCCAGCCGACAGGGCACAGATACGCAGTATTTT
CDR3: CASRQGTDTQYF

D: TRBD1
J: TRBJ1-1
V: TRBV28
size: NA
DNA: TGTGCCAGCAGGGACAGGGAGACTGAAGCTTTCTTT
CDR3: CASRDRETEAFF

D: NA
J: TRBJ1-1
V: TRBV15
size: NA
DNA: TGTGCCACCACCTCAGGGCGAACTGAAGCTTTCTTT
CDR3: CATTSGRTEAFF

D: NA
J: TRBJ1-5
V: TRBV6-1
size: NA
DNA: TGTGCCAGCTTACAGGAGTCAGATCAGCCCCAGCATTTT
CDR3: CASLQESDQPQHF

D: NA
J: TRBJ2-6
V: TRBV6-1
size: NA
DNA: TGTGCCACCCTAATGGGGGCATCTGGGGCCAACGTCCTGACTTTC
CDR3: CATLMGASGANVLTF

D: NA
J: TRBJ1-6
V: TRBV7-2
size: NA
DNA: TGTGCCAGCAGCCCCCGGGTTAAGGAACCCCTCCACTTT
CDR3: CASSPRVKEPLHF

D: NA
J: TRBJ2-5
V: TRBV7-3
size: NA
DNA: TGTGCCAGCAGCTCCTTCACTAGAGGGCAAGAGACCCAGTACTTC
CDR3: CASSSFTRGQETQYF

D: NA
J: TRBJ1-5
V: TRBV5-1
size: NA
DNA: TGCGCCAGCAGCCTTTCGACAGCCTCCTTCGGGAATCAGCCCCAGCATTTT
CDR3: CASSLSTASFGNQPQHF

D: NA
J: TRBJ2-7
V: TRBV28
size: NA
DNA: TGTGCCAGCGCAGACCTCGGCGGCCCACAGTACTTC
CDR3: CASADLGGPQYF

D: NA
J: TRBJ2-7
V: TRBV4-3
size: NA
DNA: TGCGCCAGCAGCCACCTCACCGATGCGGCCGAGCAGTACTTC
CDR3: CASSHLTDAAEQYF